Detailed here is one TCR beta chain. In the authors' workflow: Reference gene primer amplification gave estimated nucleated cell counts. Profiling relied on immunoSEQ multiplex PCR, and the TCRdb table lists in-frame clones only, not all of them. The DNA was the basis for D and trimming; V, J and clone size are from that table. The top ten hold roughly 1.9% of the sample, which has about 480,000 clones, over 75% seen once. Trimming shortened V by 5 bases and J by 4 bases, and 10 bases separated the two germline ends. In germline, CDR1 is WSHSY, CDR2 SAAADI. This CDR3 region has 13 residues. These data come from a study of blood T cell repertoires in COVID-19. Participants spanned ages about 18 to 100 years and resided in roughly 22 US areas. Each participant's cohort was designated according to participant-reported clinical history.

The origin of this receptor is a woman aged 40 to 50 who had recovered from COVID-19. The specimen sequenced was PBMCs or T cells enriched from blood (not recorded which). The J gene is TRBJ2-3, the V gene TRBV10-2; D might be TRBD2 (5 bases). CDR3 DNA: TGCGCCAGCAGTCCCCCACTAGCAGATACGCAGTATTTT. Its translation: CASSPPLADTQYF.